This section outlines one T cell receptor (beta chain) sequence together with its context. Trimming cost V 0 bases and J 15 bases, with 9 bases left between them. The V gene's germline CDR1 is MNHEY and CDR2 SMNVEV (reference sequence). This CDR3 spans 12 amino acids. A second PCR of about 6 to 11 cycles used a sample-barcoded 5' primer and a J-beta primer mix. In TCRdb, the 5' RACE reads were re-called with MiXCR into one record per CDR3 protein. The sample lists a few hundred thousand distinct CDR3 sequences, 25% to 30% seen once, with under 20% in the top ten. This entry is derived from a study of blood T cells in healthy people across ages.

The genes are TRBV27 and TRBJ1-6; the D gene is possibly TRBD1 (5 bases). The sequence was obtained from a woman between 70 and 85 years old in good health. The sequenced sample was blood. The CDR3: CASSLSRDVLHF. The DNA for the CDR3 is TGTGCCAGCAGTTTATCAAGGGACGTCCTCCACTTT.